This T cell receptor beta chain was captured by sequencing in a study of blood T cell repertoires in COVID-19 (dated by TCRdb to 2020 to 2021). Regarding the complete study: Collaborator samples came from the United States, Italy and Spain and covered acute and convalescent phases of COVID-19. Sample metadata almost always included a de-identified subject ID, COVID-19 status, age in years and sex. The material from the prospective study consisted of cDNA or gDNA derived from T cells, B-cell-depleted T cells, or PBMCs. Samples were obtained from the ongoing ImmuneRACE study (first 160 participants) and from roughly 1,300 subjects provided by 6 global collaborators. Where available, HLA class I and class II types were taken from metadata supplied by the sample provider and were not determined by assay-based typing. Subjects who had been exposed to COVID-19, were actively infected with it, or had recovered from it provided the deeply sampled blood TCRbeta repertoires that made up the dataset. The repertoires were made available in a free public database intended to serve as a resource for research on the immune response to SARS-CoV-2.

The sample holds a few counts of this clone. Its antigen specificity is not known. No much larger clone exists at a distance of one base, and base qualities are not known. Within the sample, other DNA sequences also encode this same CDR3. In Seattle, one collaborating source enrolled patients while the infection was active and tracked those patients longitudinally over the course of disease. Collaborating institutions collected whole blood in K2EDTA tubes following their own protocols. For TCRbeta analysis, collaborator samples were shipped as frozen whole blood, as isolated PBMCs, or as DNA extracted from either sample type. TCRbeta CDR3 regions were amplified from genomic DNA using the immunoSEQ Assay, a bias-controlled multiplex PCR. As for the authors' bioinformatics: The number of nucleated cells in each sample was estimated by amplification of reference gene primers within the assay. To quantify the absolute abundance of each unique TCRbeta CDR3 rearrangement, sequence reads were collapsed and filtered. For each sample, productive Simpson clonality was calculated by taking the square root of Simpson's diversity index across productive rearrangements. TCRdb took this table from immuneACCESS and kept in-frame rearrangements with V and J called. Such tables lack part of the clones; where checked against another copy, unresolved V genes explain under half of the gap, and the rest is unexplained. V and J calls and clone size are copied from that table; D and trimming were computed from the DNA. The sample table shows about 310,000 clones, and 85% to 90% are seen once. The ten largest clones capture under 3% of the sample.

CDR1 LGHDT and CDR2 YNNKEL are derived from the germline V gene (reference sequence). Germline trimming: 8 bases from V, 1 base from J; junction bases outside gene matches: 6. Counted from cysteine to phenylalanine, this CDR3 has 14 amino acids. The entry retains the CDR3 DNA only, 42 bases that are in frame from base 1. Findings and caveats that apply to the study as a whole: The quantity of clinical and demographic metadata differed by source and by participant and was supplied without curation.

The TCR was taken from a woman aged 25 to 39 with COVID-19, enrolled during active disease. The sequenced sample consisted of peripheral blood. Recombination joined TRBV3-1 (or the pseudogene TRBV3-2) with TRBJ2-7; 9 junctional bases match TRBD2. The CDR3 protein sequence reads: CASSSGLASYEQYF. DNA sequence: TGTGCCAGCTCCTCGGGACTAGCATCCTACGAGCAGTACTTC.